One and the same sample provided the 20 T cell receptor beta chains below, sequenced in a study of cytomegalovirus exposure and HLA in healthy donors. Researchers ran the PCR with 60 Vbeta and 13 Jbeta primers. Some clones are missing from TCRdb's copy, which holds only in-frame ones; the method was immunoSEQ multiplex PCR. The sample lists under 130,000 clones, 83% occurring once. Source material: PBMCs. All receptors come from a man aged 18 to 30 in good health and CMV-seronegative.

The chain employs TRBV11-2 and TRBJ2-7, with D perhaps TRBD1 (5 bases). Per the germline V gene, CDR1 is SGHAT and CDR2 is FQNNGV. V lost 6 bases, J lost 2 bases, and 14 bases lay in between. CDR3 length equals 14 residues. Here the CDR3 DNA reads TGTGCCAGCAGTCAAGGGGTCCCGCCCTACGAGCAGTACTTC. Translated, it gives CASSQGVPPYEQYF. Drawing the rest from reference TRBV11-2 and TRBJ2-7, the complete variable domain is EAGVAQSPRYKIIEKRQSVAFWCNPISGHATLYWYQQILGQGPKLLIQFQNNGVVDDSQLPKDRFSAERLKGVDSTLKIQPAKLEDSAVYLCASSQGVPPYEQYFGPGTRLTVT.

This clone was seen a few times. The CDR3 here is CASASVATQYF. CDR3 bases: TGTGCCAGCGCCTCAGTGGCTACGCAGTATTTT. The chain carries TRBV6-6 and TRBJ2-3; D is ambiguous. CDR3 length: 11 amino acids. CDR1 and CDR2 (germline): MNHNY, SVGAGI (reference sequence). The ends were cut back, 8 bases at V and 8 bases at J, with 11 bases in the middle.

The chain links TRBV11-2 to TRBJ2-3; D possibly corresponds to TRBD1 (5 bases). The germline V gene has CDR1 SGHAT and CDR2 FQNNGV. Trimming took off 0 bases at V and 0 bases at J, with 10 bases between the two ends. This CDR3 has 16 amino acids. The CDR3 is CASSLDGAGSTDTQYF. The DNA for the CDR3 is TGTGCCAGCAGCTTAGATGGGGCAGGGAGCACAGATACGCAGTATTTT.

The chain employs TRBV9 and TRBJ2-3; TRBD1 is a possible D gene (6 bases). The V gene lost 6 bases and the J gene lost 0 bases, with 14 bases spanning the gap. The CDR3 length is 15 residues. Germline loops: CDR1 SGDLS, CDR2 YYNGEE. The CDR3 loop is CASTKGGASTDTQYF. In DNA form, the CDR3 reads TGTGCCAGCACCAAAGGGGGAGCCAGCACAGATACGCAGTATTTT.

The chain employs TRBV6-6 and TRBJ2-1; possible D gene TRBD1, 6 bases. Trimming cost V 4 bases and J 11 bases, with 12 bases left between them. The CDR3 has 12 amino acids. Per the germline V gene, CDR1 is MNHNY and CDR2 is SVGAGI (reference sequence). The CDR3 loop reads CASSFTGPKQFF. The CDR3 DNA follows: TGTGCCAGCAGTTTCACAGGGCCTAAGCAGTTCTTC.

Relative to its sample, this clone is medium-sized (0.01 to 0.1%). This chain connects TRBV9 to TRBJ1-2; D is possibly TRBD1 (6 bases). Trimming cost V 4 bases and J 4 bases, with 14 bases left between them. CDR1 SGDLS and CDR2 YYNGEE come from the germline V gene. The CDR3 has 14 residues. The CDR3 nucleotides read TGTGCCAGCAGCCCCGGGGACACCCTCTATGGCTACACCTTC. It translates to CASSPGDTLYGYTF.

V gene TRBV2 combines with J gene TRBJ1-5; D remains unclear. Between the trimmed V and J ends, which lost 6 bases and 6 bases, there was a span of 12 bases. CDR1 and CDR2 (germline): SNHLY, FYNNEI. This CDR3 has 13 residues. The DNA of the CDR3 is TGTGCCAGCAGGGGTGAAGCGGGTCAGCCCCAGCATTTT. Residues: CASRGEAGQPQHF. Complete variable domain (other parts from reference TRBV2 and TRBJ1-5): EPEVTQTPSHQVTQMGQEVILRCVPISNHLYFYWYRQILGQKVEFLVSFYNNEISEKSEIFDDQFSVERPDGSNFTLKIRSTKLEDSAMYFCASRGEAGQPQHFGDGTRLSIL.

The V call is TRBV7-2, the J call TRBJ2-5; D might be TRBD2 (6 bases). The ends were cut back, 4 bases at V and 2 bases at J, with 14 bases in the middle. The CDR3 runs to 15 residues. Germline V gene sequence: CDR1 SGHTA, CDR2 FQGNSA. Here the CDR3 reads CASSSSTGVQETQYF. The CDR3 nucleotides read TGTGCCAGCAGCTCCTCTACGGGAGTTCAAGAGACCCAGTACTTC.

V is TRBV29-1 and J is TRBJ2-7; no definite D call. The V end lost 1 base, the J end lost 3 bases, and 10 bases lay between the germline ends. Germline V gives CDR1 SQVTM, CDR2 ANQGSEA. The CDR3 contains 13 residues. The CDR3 coding sequence is TGCAGCGTTGAAGTACTGACGGGCTACGAGCAGTACTTC. This codes for CSVEVLTGYEQYF.

This rearrangement joins TRBV19 to TRBJ2-1, with 13 bases identical to TRBD2. CDR1 and CDR2 (germline): LNHDA, SQIVND (reference sequence). After removal of 5 bases from V and 10 bases from J, the junction contained 11 bases not matched to a gene. CDR3 length: 16 amino acids. The CDR3 region has the DNA TGTGCCAGTAGTCGCAACACCGGGACTAGCGGGGAGGAGCAGTTCTTC. It encodes CASSRNTGTSGEEQFF.

This chain joins TRBV6-5 and TRBJ1-3, with D hard to call. V lost 2 bases, J lost 4 bases, and 9 bases lay in between. This CDR3 comprises 14 residues. CDR1 MNHEY and CDR2 SVGAGI come from the germline V gene. CDR3 sequence reads: CASSYTQEGNTIYF. In DNA form, the CDR3 reads TGTGCCAGCAGTTACACGCAGGAAGGAAACACCATATATTTT.

The rearrangement uses TRBV5-1 and TRBJ2-5; 8 bases match TRBD1. This CDR3 has 15 amino acids. CDR1 and CDR2 from the germline V gene are SGHRS and YFSETQ. The V and J ends lost 0 bases and 7 bases, in that order; junction bases with no gene match: 8. The chain's CDR3 is CASSLGQGMMGTQYF. The CDR3 coding sequence is TGCGCCAGCAGCTTGGGACAGGGGATGATGGGGACCCAGTACTTC.

This chain links TRBV4-1 with TRBJ2-3, with 10 nucleotides matching TRBD1. CDR3 length: 16 amino acids. CDR1 is MGHRA and CDR2 is YSYEKL in the germline V gene. The J segment lost 4 bases and the V segment lost 4 bases, leaving 8 bases of the junction unmatched. The CDR3 region is CASSPETGGAPDTQYF. The CDR3 DNA is TGCGCCAGCAGCCCCGAGACAGGGGGCGCCCCAGATACGCAGTATTTT.

The chain is built from TRBV11-2 and TRBJ1-3; D remains ambiguous. Germline values: CDR1 SGHAT, CDR2 FQNNGV. The CDR3 length is 15 residues. V was clipped by 1 base and J by 3 bases, with 10 bases between them. As DNA, the CDR3 is TGTGCCAGCAGCTTAGGGGTTAACAGTGGAAACACCATATATTTT. Protein sequence: CASSLGVNSGNTIYF.

This rearrangement joins TRBV7-9 to TRBJ2-7, with 9 bases aligning to TRBD1. CDR1 and CDR2 (germline): SEHNR, FQNEAQ (reference sequence). This CDR3 contains 16 residues. V shed 4 bases, J shed 3 bases, and the junction held 10 bases outside the gene matches. Written as DNA, the CDR3 is TGTGCCAGCAGCTCATTGGGACAGGGCTTCTTCTACGAGCAGTACTTC. This codes for CASSSLGQGFFYEQYF.

This chain uses TRBV5-1 with TRBJ2-3, with D possibly matching TRBD1 (7 bases). Per germline, CDR1 SGHRS and CDR2 YFSETQ. CDR3 length: 15 amino acids. The V gene lost 0 bases and the J gene lost 4 bases, with 12 bases spanning the gap. The CDR3 DNA reads as TGCGCCAGCAGCTTGGGCGGAGGGGGCGCAGATACGCAGTATTTT. Translated, it gives CASSLGGGGADTQYF.

The genes are TRBV6-6 and TRBJ1-2; possibly TRBD1 for D (5 bases). The CDR3 consists of 12 residues. V lost 2 bases and J 7 bases, leaving 8 bases between the germline ends. Germline loops: CDR1 MNHNY, CDR2 SVGAGI (reference sequence). CDR3 sequence (DNA): TGTGCCAGCAGTTACCGCGGGGGTGGCTACACCTTC. It specifies CASSYRGGGYTF.

The chain uses TRBV5-4 and TRBJ1-3; TRBD1 matches 7 bases. Germline V gives CDR1 SGHNT, CDR2 YYREEE (reference sequence). The trim removed 4 bases at V and 5 bases at J, leaving 12 bases unmatched. The CDR3 length is 16 residues. Here the CDR3 reads CASSAVEEGARNTIYF. The CDR3, as DNA: TGTGCCAGCAGCGCCGTGGAGGAGGGGGCTCGAAACACCATATATTTT.

This chain uses TRBV28 with TRBJ2-3; D remains ambiguous. Germline-derived CDR1 and CDR2 are MDHEN and SYDVKM. The CDR3 is made up of 12 amino acids. V was shortened by 5 bases and J by 6 bases, with 9 bases between the two germline ends. The CDR3 loop is CASSLPLDTQYF. In nucleotides, the CDR3 is TGTGCCAGCAGTCTACCGCTGGATACGCAGTATTTT.

The chain couples TRBV5-1 to TRBJ2-3, with TRBD2 matching over 8 bases. Per germline, CDR1 SGHRS and CDR2 YFSETQ. The junction had 19 bases not matched to a gene; V was cut back by 4 bases and J by 3 bases. The CDR3 extends over 19 amino acids. CDR3 protein: CASSSEGIAGMGGTDTQYF. CDR3 in DNA: TGCGCCAGCAGCAGCGAGGGGATAGCGGGAATGGGAGGAACAGATACGCAGTATTTT.